A selection of T cell receptor beta chains follows, all from one sample in a study of T cell responses to AZD1222 COVID-19 vaccine. The method was immunoSEQ multiplex PCR; TCRdb's version includes in-frame clones alone and lacks a portion of them. The repertoire holds 130,000 or so clones, with just over 90% as singletons. Sample: peripheral blood, taken on day 0 of AZD1222 vaccination. These receptors were obtained from an adult in good health. Each CDR3 is given with its conserved first and last residue. A D gene is named only where the DNA matches it firmly. Clone size appears in some rows only: once, few, many, or a class for an expanded clone.

j_call: TRBJ2-7
v_call: TRBV18
cdr3_length: 13
d_call: NA
clone_size: NA
cdr3_nt: TGTGCCAGCTCACCGACAACCTCTCACGAGCAGTACTTC
cdr3_aa: CASSPTTSHEQYF

j_call: TRBJ1-2
v_call: TRBV7-2
cdr3_length: 14
d_call: NA
clone_size: NA
cdr3_nt: TGTGCCAGCAGCTTAGTTCCAGGGAACTATGGCTACACCTTC
cdr3_aa: CASSLVPGNYGYTF

j_call: TRBJ2-3
v_call: TRBV29-1
cdr3_length: 14
d_call: TRBD1
clone_size: NA
cdr3_nt: TGCAGCGTTGAAGGACAGGGGGGCACAGATACGCAGTATTTT
cdr3_aa: CSVEGQGGTDTQYF

j_call: TRBJ1-2
v_call: TRBV10-3
cdr3_length: 13
d_call: NA
clone_size: NA
cdr3_nt: TGTGCCACGGGGGCTTCCTGGGAATATGGCTACACCTTC
cdr3_aa: CATGASWEYGYTF

j_call: TRBJ1-4
v_call: TRBV11-2
cdr3_length: 14
d_call: TRBD1
clone_size: NA
cdr3_nt: TGTGCCAGCAGAATTGCGGGACAGACCGAAAAACTGTTTTTT
cdr3_aa: CASRIAGQTEKLFF

j_call: TRBJ2-1
v_call: TRBV6-5
cdr3_length: 13
d_call: TRBD2
clone_size: NA
cdr3_nt: TGTGCCAGCAGGACACCGGGACTAAGGGAGCAGTTCTTC
cdr3_aa: CASRTPGLREQFF

j_call: TRBJ2-1
v_call: TRBV2
cdr3_length: 13
d_call: NA
clone_size: NA
cdr3_nt: TGTGCCAGCAGCGGACAAGGGCGTATTGAGCAGTTCTTC
cdr3_aa: CASSGQGRIEQFF

j_call: TRBJ1-5
v_call: TRBV11-2
cdr3_length: 13
d_call: NA
clone_size: NA
cdr3_nt: TGTGCCAGCAGCTTAGACAGCAATCAGCCCCAGCATTTT
cdr3_aa: CASSLDSNQPQHF

j_call: TRBJ1-1
v_call: TRBV19
cdr3_length: 12
d_call: NA
clone_size: NA
cdr3_nt: TGTGCCAGTAGTTACCGGGACACTGAAGCTTTCTTT
cdr3_aa: CASSYRDTEAFF

j_call: TRBJ2-2
v_call: TRBV15
cdr3_length: 17
d_call: TRBD2
clone_size: NA
cdr3_nt: TGTGCCACCAGCAGTCCGAGCGGGGGCCTTAGGATCGGGGAGCTGTTTTTT
cdr3_aa: CATSSPSGGLRIGELFF

j_call: TRBJ1-6
v_call: TRBV5-1
cdr3_length: 14
d_call: NA
clone_size: NA
cdr3_nt: TGCGCCAGCAGCTTGGGTGACAGAAATTCACCCCTCCACTTT
cdr3_aa: CASSLGDRNSPLHF

j_call: TRBJ1-4
v_call: TRBV6-6
cdr3_length: 15
d_call: NA
clone_size: NA
cdr3_nt: TGTGCCAGCAGTTACTCTCCCCAAAGAGGTGAAAAACTGTTTTTT
cdr3_aa: CASSYSPQRGEKLFF

j_call: TRBJ2-7
v_call: TRBV6-5
cdr3_length: 15
d_call: NA
clone_size: once
cdr3_nt: TGTGCCAGCAGTTACTCGAGCGAGGGTTCCTACGAGCAGTACTTC
cdr3_aa: CASSYSSEGSYEQYF

j_call: TRBJ1-5
v_call: TRBV29-1
cdr3_length: 13
d_call: NA
clone_size: once
cdr3_nt: TGCAGCGTTGACCAAGGGGAAGGGAAGCCCCAGCATTTT
cdr3_aa: CSVDQGEGKPQHF

j_call: TRBJ2-5
v_call: TRBV7-2
cdr3_length: 13
d_call: NA
clone_size: NA
cdr3_nt: TGTGCCAGCAGCTTTTGGGCCCAAGAGACCCAGTACTTC
cdr3_aa: CASSFWAQETQYF

j_call: TRBJ2-3
v_call: TRBV7-2
cdr3_length: 15
d_call: NA
clone_size: once
cdr3_nt: TGTGCCAGCAGCTTAGCCGGACTGAGCACAGATACGCAGTATTTT
cdr3_aa: CASSLAGLSTDTQYF

j_call: TRBJ2-3
v_call: TRBV11-2
cdr3_length: 13
d_call: NA
clone_size: NA
cdr3_nt: TGTGCCAGCAGCCAGGGGAGCCCAGATACGCAGTATTTT
cdr3_aa: CASSQGSPDTQYF

j_call: TRBJ1-6
v_call: TRBV6-2/TRBV6-3
cdr3_length: 16
d_call: NA
clone_size: NA
cdr3_nt: TGTGCCAGCAGTCCCTCAGGAGGGCTCCTTGGTTCACCCCTCCACTTT
cdr3_aa: CASSPSGGLLGSPLHF

j_call: TRBJ1-5
v_call: TRBV3-1/TRBV3-2
cdr3_length: 16
d_call: TRBD1
clone_size: NA
cdr3_nt: TGTGCCAGCAGCCAACGAGGACAGGGTAGCAATCAGCCCCAGCATTTT
cdr3_aa: CASSQRGQGSNQPQHF

j_call: TRBJ2-2
v_call: TRBV7-3
cdr3_length: 16
d_call: TRBD2
clone_size: NA
cdr3_nt: TGTGCCAGCAGCTCGACAGCGGGGCTGAACACCGGGGAGCTGTTTTTT
cdr3_aa: CASSSTAGLNTGELFF

j_call: TRBJ2-7
v_call: TRBV18
cdr3_length: 14
d_call: NA
clone_size: NA
cdr3_nt: TGTGCCAGCTCACCCGAGACAGGACCCTACGAGCAGTACTTC
cdr3_aa: CASSPETGPYEQYF

j_call: TRBJ2-7
v_call: TRBV7-9
cdr3_length: 11
d_call: NA
clone_size: NA
cdr3_nt: TGTGCCAGCAGCTCCCTCTACGAGCAGTACTTC
cdr3_aa: CASSSLYEQYF

j_call: TRBJ1-5
v_call: TRBV10-3
cdr3_length: 15
d_call: NA
clone_size: NA
cdr3_nt: TGTGCCATCAGTGCCCTTGAGGGTGGGGGTCAGCCCCAGCATTTT
cdr3_aa: CAISALEGGGQPQHF

j_call: TRBJ2-5
v_call: TRBV9
cdr3_length: 14
d_call: NA
clone_size: NA
cdr3_nt: TGTGCCAGCAGCGCCGGATCGACGGCCGGGACCCAGTACTTC
cdr3_aa: CASSAGSTAGTQYF

j_call: TRBJ1-1
v_call: TRBV18
cdr3_length: 13
d_call: NA
clone_size: NA
cdr3_nt: TGTGCCAGCTCACCACCCGCGGTAGCTGAAGCTTTCTTT
cdr3_aa: CASSPPAVAEAFF

j_call: TRBJ2-7
v_call: TRBV4-2
cdr3_length: 12
d_call: NA
clone_size: NA
cdr3_nt: TGTGCCAGCAGCCAAGGCCGCTACGAGCAGTACTTC
cdr3_aa: CASSQGRYEQYF

j_call: TRBJ2-3
v_call: TRBV9
cdr3_length: 16
d_call: NA
clone_size: NA
cdr3_nt: TGTGCCAGCAGCGTGCGAGACACTTTTTCCACAGATACGCAGTATTTT
cdr3_aa: CASSVRDTFSTDTQYF

j_call: TRBJ2-1
v_call: TRBV10-3
cdr3_length: 16
d_call: TRBD2
clone_size: NA
cdr3_nt: TGTGCCATCAGTGAGTCGCGGCAGCGGGGGTTCCATGAGCAGTTCTTC
cdr3_aa: CAISESRQRGFHEQFF

j_call: TRBJ2-5
v_call: TRBV15
cdr3_length: 13
d_call: NA
clone_size: NA
cdr3_nt: TGTGCCACCAGGAGGGACTCCCAAGAGACCCAGTACTTC
cdr3_aa: CATRRDSQETQYF

j_call: TRBJ1-3
v_call: TRBV5-1
cdr3_length: 15
d_call: NA
clone_size: NA
cdr3_nt: TGCGCCAGCAGCTCCACCCCAGGGGTTGGAAACACCATATATTTT
cdr3_aa: CASSSTPGVGNTIYF

j_call: TRBJ2-4
v_call: TRBV5-8
cdr3_length: 13
d_call: NA
clone_size: NA
cdr3_nt: TGTGCCAGCAGCACCGGATCGAAAAACATTCAGTACTTC
cdr3_aa: CASSTGSKNIQYF

j_call: TRBJ2-2
v_call: TRBV11-3
cdr3_length: 17
d_call: TRBD1
clone_size: NA
cdr3_nt: TGTGCCAGCAGCTTAGATGGCCGGAGACAGGGGACCGGGGAGCTGTTTTTT
cdr3_aa: CASSLDGRRQGTGELFF

j_call: TRBJ1-1
v_call: TRBV7-2
cdr3_length: 14
d_call: NA
clone_size: NA
cdr3_nt: TGTGCCAGCAGCCTCGTGACAGCGAACACTGAAGCTTTCTTT
cdr3_aa: CASSLVTANTEAFF

j_call: TRBJ1-2
v_call: TRBV12-3/TRBV12-4
cdr3_length: 12
d_call: NA
clone_size: NA
cdr3_nt: TGTGCCAGCAGTTCCAGGGTTAGAGGCTACACCTTC
cdr3_aa: CASSSRVRGYTF

j_call: TRBJ1-2
v_call: TRBV29-1
cdr3_length: 13
d_call: TRBD1
clone_size: NA
cdr3_nt: TGCAGCGTGGCAGGGGGCCCCGCCTATGGCTACACCTTC
cdr3_aa: CSVAGGPAYGYTF

j_call: TRBJ2-5
v_call: TRBV25-1
cdr3_length: 12
d_call: NA
clone_size: NA
cdr3_nt: TGTGCCAGCAGTGAATTGGGAGAGACCCAGTACTTC
cdr3_aa: CASSELGETQYF

j_call: TRBJ1-4
v_call: TRBV5-1
cdr3_length: 15
d_call: NA
clone_size: NA
cdr3_nt: TGCGCCAGCAGCTTGGCGGGGGGAGGTAATGAAAAACTGTTTTTT
cdr3_aa: CASSLAGGGNEKLFF

j_call: TRBJ2-3
v_call: TRBV4-2
cdr3_length: 14
d_call: NA
clone_size: NA
cdr3_nt: TGTGCCAGCAGCCAAGGCGACCTGGCAGATACGCAGTATTTT
cdr3_aa: CASSQGDLADTQYF

j_call: TRBJ2-7
v_call: TRBV7-2
cdr3_length: 17
d_call: TRBD1
clone_size: NA
cdr3_nt: TGTGCCAGCAGCTTACCCGGGACAGGGGCGAGCTCCTACGAGCAGTACTTC
cdr3_aa: CASSLPGTGASSYEQYF

j_call: TRBJ2-7
v_call: TRBV5-1
cdr3_length: 14
d_call: NA
clone_size: NA
cdr3_nt: TGCGCCAGCAGCTTGGGGCTCGACAACTACGAGCAGTACTTC
cdr3_aa: CASSLGLDNYEQYF

j_call: TRBJ2-7
v_call: TRBV10-3
cdr3_length: 13
d_call: NA
clone_size: NA
cdr3_nt: TGTGCCATCAGTGGTGCAGGGGCCTACGAGCAGTACTTC
cdr3_aa: CAISGAGAYEQYF

j_call: TRBJ1-4
v_call: TRBV12-3/TRBV12-4
cdr3_length: 13
d_call: NA
clone_size: NA
cdr3_nt: TGTGCCAGCAGTTTCGCCATGAGGGAAAAACTGTTTTTT
cdr3_aa: CASSFAMREKLFF

j_call: TRBJ2-7
v_call: TRBV5-4
cdr3_length: 15
d_call: NA
clone_size: NA
cdr3_nt: TGTGCCAGCAGCTTGAAGGGGGACGGGACCTACGAGCAGTACTTC
cdr3_aa: CASSLKGDGTYEQYF

j_call: TRBJ2-2
v_call: TRBV7-7
cdr3_length: 15
d_call: TRBD1
clone_size: NA
cdr3_nt: TGTGCTAGCAGCCCACGACAGGGTACCACCGGGGAGCTGTTTTTT
cdr3_aa: CASSPRQGTTGELFF

j_call: TRBJ2-7
v_call: TRBV2
cdr3_length: 11
d_call: NA
clone_size: NA
cdr3_nt: TGTGCCAGCAGTGCCCATAACGAGCAGTACTTC
cdr3_aa: CASSAHNEQYF

j_call: TRBJ1-4
v_call: TRBV29-1
cdr3_length: 13
d_call: NA
clone_size: NA
cdr3_nt: TGCAGCGTTGAATGGGGAACTAATGAAAAACTGTTTTTT
cdr3_aa: CSVEWGTNEKLFF

j_call: TRBJ2-3
v_call: TRBV7-2
cdr3_length: 16
d_call: TRBD2
clone_size: NA
cdr3_nt: TGTGCCAGCAGCTCCCAAGGCGGGGGGGCAGGGGATACGCAGTATTTT
cdr3_aa: CASSSQGGGAGDTQYF

j_call: TRBJ2-7
v_call: TRBV5-4
cdr3_length: 17
d_call: NA
clone_size: NA
cdr3_nt: TGTGCCAGCAGCTTGGCGCAGGGACCTCCGTCGGCCTACGAGCAGTACTTC
cdr3_aa: CASSLAQGPPSAYEQYF

j_call: TRBJ1-2
v_call: TRBV6-5
cdr3_length: 14
d_call: NA
clone_size: NA
cdr3_nt: TGTGCCAGCAGTTACCAAGGCCTTTTCGGTGGCTACACCTTC
cdr3_aa: CASSYQGLFGGYTF

j_call: TRBJ2-1
v_call: TRBV7-2
cdr3_length: 14
d_call: NA
clone_size: NA
cdr3_nt: TGTGCCAGCAGCTCCCGACTAGGTTACAATGAGCAGTTCTTC
cdr3_aa: CASSSRLGYNEQFF

j_call: TRBJ1-5
v_call: TRBV6-4
cdr3_length: 15
d_call: TRBD1
clone_size: NA
cdr3_nt: TGTGCCAGCAGTGACCCGGGACAGATGAATCAGCCCCAGCATTTT
cdr3_aa: CASSDPGQMNQPQHF

j_call: TRBJ1-6
v_call: TRBV5-1
cdr3_length: 17
d_call: TRBD1
clone_size: NA
cdr3_nt: TGCGCCAGCCGTCCCCGCGACAGGGACGGGGATAATTCACCCCTCCACTTT
cdr3_aa: CASRPRDRDGDNSPLHF

j_call: TRBJ1-6
v_call: TRBV27
cdr3_length: 14
d_call: NA
clone_size: NA
cdr3_nt: TGTGCCAGCAGCCGCCCGACAGGCCTATCACCCCTCCACTTT
cdr3_aa: CASSRPTGLSPLHF

j_call: TRBJ2-3
v_call: TRBV18
cdr3_length: 18
d_call: TRBD2
clone_size: NA
cdr3_nt: TGTGCCAGCTCACCACGGCCTGCGAGCGGGGGGGCTACAGATACGCAGTATTTT
cdr3_aa: CASSPRPASGGATDTQYF

j_call: TRBJ2-5
v_call: TRBV10-3
cdr3_length: 13
d_call: TRBD1
clone_size: NA
cdr3_nt: TGTGCCATCAGTGGTACAGGGGGAGAGACCCAGTACTTC
cdr3_aa: CAISGTGGETQYF

j_call: TRBJ1-5
v_call: TRBV13
cdr3_length: 13
d_call: NA
clone_size: NA
cdr3_nt: TGTGCCAGCAGCACCCAACGGGATCAGCCCCAGCATTTT
cdr3_aa: CASSTQRDQPQHF

j_call: TRBJ2-5
v_call: TRBV11-2
cdr3_length: 14
d_call: TRBD2
clone_size: NA
cdr3_nt: TGTGCCAGCAGCCGGGGGGGCTGGGGAGAGACCCAGTACTTC
cdr3_aa: CASSRGGWGETQYF

j_call: TRBJ2-7
v_call: TRBV18
cdr3_length: 14
d_call: NA
clone_size: NA
cdr3_nt: TGTGCCAGCTCACCACCGTCAGGGTACGACGAGCAGTACTTC
cdr3_aa: CASSPPSGYDEQYF